This T cell receptor beta chain was sequenced during a study of beta chain features in type 1 diabetes. Study overall: Regarding age, gender and cell yields, patients proved similar to healthy donors.

General study points: Among patients with Type 1 diabetes, TCRB CDR3s were moderately but significantly shorter in every one of the four CD4+ subsets. cDNA-based reads could over-represent cells with high TCR expression. Comparison showed that naive, central memory and Treg TCRB repertoires appeared more similar among patients than among healthy donors.

TCRB transcripts that were expressed got sequenced, as all of the isolated RNA had been reverse transcribed. Produced via immunoSEQ multiplex PCR; TCRdb's table is partial and in-frame only. Altogether some 370,000 clones are present, around 10% being singletons, with the ten largest covering 0.6%. V was trimmed by 5 bases and J by 3 bases, leaving 16 bases between them. Germline V CDR1 and CDR2: LNHDA, SQIVND (reference sequence). The CDR3 runs to 15 residues. This clone was recorded a few times. What it recognizes is unknown. The chain uses TRBV19 and TRBJ1-1, with no clear D. The specimen was central memory CD4+ T cells from blood. This sequence was found in a man aged 25-45 years with type 1 diabetes. CDR3 loop: CASSFTPAGDTEAFF. In DNA, the CDR3 is TGTGCCAGTAGTTTTACACCGGCGGGAGACACTGAAGCTTTCTTT.